This TCR beta chain stems from a study of cytomegalovirus exposure and HLA in healthy donors. Study-wide background: Unique TCRs numbering around 85 million, obtained from HLA-typed donors, made up an early data release. Regarding the study as a whole: 150 or so TCR beta chains were listed as cytomegalovirus-associated. Per a prior analysis, the majority of TCR beta V segments were productive roughly 90% or roughly 30% of the time. For cytomegalovirus status, the classifier reportedly gave diagnoses with high specificity and sensitivity.

To note about this clone: Antigen: not known.

Germline V CDR1 and CDR2: SGHDT, YYEEEE. V was pared by 5 bases and J by 5 bases, with 6 bases of the junction left unmatched. This CDR3 comprises 15 residues. The PCR had 60 Vbeta and 13 Jbeta primers. The method was immunoSEQ multiplex PCR; TCRdb's version includes in-frame clones alone and lacks a portion of them. The data contain around 94,000 clones, about 72% of them singletons. This receptor was taken from an older woman in good health and CMV-seropositive. This chain connects TRBV5-6 to TRBJ2-1; 11 bases align to TRBD1. Sequenced: PBMCs. This chain's CDR3 is CASRQGQGGNNEQFF. CDR3 nucleotide sequence: TGTGCCAGCAGGCAGGGACAGGGGGGTAACAATGAGCAGTTCTTC.